These T cell receptor beta chains were read from a single sample in a study of blood T cell repertoires in COVID-19. Some clones are missing from TCRdb's copy, which holds only in-frame ones; the method was immunoSEQ multiplex PCR. The profile shows roughly 200,000 clones, less than 90% of them singletons. The sequencing sample was made of PBMCs or T cells enriched from blood (not recorded which). The origin of the receptors is a young woman who had been exposed to COVID-19. CDR3s include the opening cysteine and the closing phenylalanine or tryptophan. The D gene is left open where the match is weak. Size is stated for part of the rows, as once, few or many counts, or as a class when the clone is expanded.

cdr3_aa: CASSQEIQVYYEQYF
v_call: TRBV4-2
clone_size: .
d_call: .
j_call: TRBJ2-7

cdr3_aa: CASSATREKLFF
v_call: TRBV5-1
clone_size: .
d_call: .
j_call: TRBJ1-4

cdr3_aa: CAWSKDRAPSTDTQYF
v_call: TRBV30
clone_size: .
d_call: TRBD1
j_call: TRBJ2-3

cdr3_aa: CASSSGGAWTDTQYF
v_call: TRBV5-1
clone_size: .
d_call: TRBD1
j_call: TRBJ2-3

cdr3_aa: CASRPLSRGQPQHF
v_call: TRBV2
clone_size: once
d_call: .
j_call: TRBJ1-5

cdr3_aa: CASGVGQQSSTDTQYF
v_call: TRBV12-5
clone_size: .
d_call: .
j_call: TRBJ2-3

cdr3_aa: CSASKGDGYGYTF
v_call: TRBV20-1
clone_size: .
d_call: .
j_call: TRBJ1-2

cdr3_aa: CASSWGQGAQGEQYF
v_call: TRBV27
clone_size: once
d_call: TRBD1
j_call: TRBJ2-7

cdr3_aa: CASSSQGGYGYTF
v_call: TRBV11-3
clone_size: .
d_call: .
j_call: TRBJ1-2

cdr3_aa: CASSSHGGYGYTF
v_call: TRBV12-3/TRBV12-4
clone_size: .
d_call: .
j_call: TRBJ1-2

cdr3_aa: CASSFRDRVPDTQYF
v_call: TRBV5-1
clone_size: .
d_call: TRBD1
j_call: TRBJ2-3

cdr3_aa: CASSPTSGLGGYTF
v_call: TRBV18
clone_size: .
d_call: .
j_call: TRBJ1-2

cdr3_aa: CASSYGLAGSTDTQYF
v_call: TRBV6-2/TRBV6-3
clone_size: .
d_call: TRBD2
j_call: TRBJ2-3

cdr3_aa: CASSQGGELFF
v_call: TRBV10-2
clone_size: .
d_call: .
j_call: TRBJ2-2

cdr3_aa: CASSSLRGVTGELFF
v_call: TRBV10-2
clone_size: .
d_call: .
j_call: TRBJ2-2

cdr3_aa: CASSFGTASNQPQHF
v_call: TRBV6-5
clone_size: .
d_call: TRBD1
j_call: TRBJ1-5

cdr3_aa: CATSDTGTGVRETQYF
v_call: TRBV24-1
clone_size: .
d_call: TRBD1
j_call: TRBJ2-5

cdr3_aa: CASSRTGARTEAFF
v_call: TRBV2
clone_size: .
d_call: TRBD1
j_call: TRBJ1-1

cdr3_aa: CASSIWRGPNGYTF
v_call: TRBV19
clone_size: .
d_call: .
j_call: TRBJ1-2

cdr3_aa: CASSSTSAPYEQYF
v_call: TRBV2
clone_size: once
d_call: TRBD2
j_call: TRBJ2-7

cdr3_aa: CASSTYNQPQHF
v_call: TRBV12-3/TRBV12-4
clone_size: .
d_call: .
j_call: TRBJ1-5

cdr3_aa: CASSYRTGGELNYGYTF
v_call: TRBV6-2/TRBV6-3
clone_size: .
d_call: TRBD1
j_call: TRBJ1-2

cdr3_aa: CASSEVLPPYEQFF
v_call: TRBV2
clone_size: .
d_call: .
j_call: TRBJ2-1

cdr3_aa: CASSQGAVDEQFF
v_call: TRBV3-1/TRBV3-2
clone_size: .
d_call: .
j_call: TRBJ2-1

cdr3_aa: CASSRPSGGSNYGYTF
v_call: TRBV3-1/TRBV3-2
clone_size: .
d_call: TRBD1
j_call: TRBJ1-2

cdr3_aa: CASSKPGASSYEQYF
v_call: TRBV3-1/TRBV3-2
clone_size: .
d_call: .
j_call: TRBJ2-7

cdr3_aa: CASSQGYGYTF
v_call: TRBV6-5
clone_size: .
d_call: .
j_call: TRBJ1-2

cdr3_aa: CAIGSGNTEAFF
v_call: TRBV6-5
clone_size: .
d_call: .
j_call: TRBJ1-1

cdr3_aa: CASSEPGQGFNGELFF
v_call: TRBV6-1
clone_size: .
d_call: TRBD1
j_call: TRBJ2-2

cdr3_aa: CASSASGVSAQYF
v_call: TRBV2
clone_size: .
d_call: TRBD2
j_call: TRBJ2-5

cdr3_aa: CASRLTGLEYGYTF
v_call: TRBV27
clone_size: .
d_call: TRBD1
j_call: TRBJ1-2

cdr3_aa: CASSYGGNYGYTF
v_call: TRBV6-5
clone_size: .
d_call: .
j_call: TRBJ1-2

cdr3_aa: CASSLVTGYEQYF
v_call: TRBV11-2
clone_size: .
d_call: TRBD1
j_call: TRBJ2-7

cdr3_aa: CASRTTGGYTEAFF
v_call: TRBV2
clone_size: .
d_call: TRBD1
j_call: TRBJ1-1

cdr3_aa: CAIRWETLSRTGELFF
v_call: TRBV10-3
clone_size: .
d_call: .
j_call: TRBJ2-2

cdr3_aa: CASSLGPYGSAGYGDTQYF
v_call: TRBV7-2
clone_size: .
d_call: .
j_call: TRBJ2-3